This is a list of T cell receptor beta chains from one sample in a study of CD8 T cells in ankylosing spondylitis. TCRdb re-called the 5' RACE reads with MiXCR, one entry per CDR3 protein. The sample carries 250,000 or so distinct CDR3 sequences, more than 9% recorded once. The sequenced sample consisted of blood, either unsorted or a sorted T cell fraction (not recorded which). The receptor source for this set is a male donor with ankylosing spondylitis or in good health (not recorded which). Each CDR3 is given without its conserved first and last residue.

J gene	CDR3 length	V gene	CDR3 protein
TRBJ1-5	13	TRBV18	ASSPGQGSNQPQH
TRBJ1-6	14	TRBV21-1	ASEPSLSSYNSPLH
TRBJ2-4	13	TRBV7-9	ASSSGQGYLNIQY
TRBJ2-1	16	TRBV4-1	ASSQSGEGSGSYNEQF
TRBJ2-1	11	TRBV5-1	ASSSEGRNEQF
TRBJ1-2	11	TRBV7-9	ASSVGGNYGYT
TRBJ2-7	14	TRBV23-1	ASRQLGWAGRYEQY
TRBJ1-2	12	TRBV20-1	SAREWGSNYGYT
TRBJ2-1	14	TRBV25-1	VSSETKGVENNKQF
TRBJ2-3	14	TRBV20-1	SLTSGPHLGTDTQY
TRBJ2-1	13	TRBV5-6	ASSFLQDLYNEQF
TRBJ2-7	14	TRBV10-3	AISESWERVPYEQY
TRBJ2-5	14	TRBV12-3/TRBV12-4	ASQRPLGQHQETQY
TRBJ2-2	13	TRBV12-3/TRBV12-4	ASSLGWSLTGELF
TRBJ2-3	12	TRBV12-3/TRBV12-4	ASSLSAGGDTQY